This is a list of T cell receptor beta chains from one sample in a study of regulatory T cells in long-lasting Graves disease. TCRdb re-called the multiplex PCR reads with MiXCR, one entry per CDR3 protein. This table has about 220,000 distinct CDR3 sequences, approximately 18% appearing once. This same sample was also taken into another study, of T cells in Graves' hyperthyroidism and ophthalmopathy.

Sample: peripheral blood mononuclear cells (PBMCs), taken at new diagnosis, from a patient treated with antithyroid drugs. These receptors were collected from a woman aged 25 to 39 with Graves disease. Both conserved end residues are part of each CDR3. D genes are given only for firm matches. Clone size is stated in some rows and not others, as once, few, many or a class when expanded.

v_gene	j_gene	abundance	d_gene	len	CDR3aa	CDR3nt
TRBV6-1	TRBJ2-7	many	NA	14	CASIEGTYLHEQYF	TGTGCCAGCATTGAGGGAACTTACTTGCACGAGCAGTACTTC
TRBV27	TRBJ1-4	many	NA	15	CASSLSGQRNEKLFF	TGTGCCAGCAGTTTATCAGGACAGCGAAATGAAAAACTGTTTTTT
TRBV12-3/TRBV12-4	TRBJ1-6	many	TRBD1	14	CASSSQGGNSPLHF	TGTGCCAGCAGCTCCCAGGGGGGGAATTCACCCCTCCACTTT
TRBV29-1	TRBJ1-2	NA	TRBD1	17	CSVSGTGTGLTNYGYSF	TGCAGCGTTTCGGGTACCGGGACAGGCTTAACTAACTATGGCTACTCCTTC
TRBV28	TRBJ1-1	many	TRBD1	14	CASSEPGTGGRAFF	TGTGCCAGCAGTGAGCCCGGGACAGGGGGAAGAGCTTTCTTT
TRBV28	TRBJ2-7	many	NA	12	CASSFAGFEQYF	TGTGCCAGCAGTTTCGCAGGGTTCGAGCAGTACTTC
TRBV6-5	TRBJ1-2	many	NA	14	CASSSPNRDNGYTF	TGTGCCAGCAGTTCCCCGAACAGGGACAATGGCTACACCTTC
TRBV20-1	TRBJ2-3	many	NA	11	CSAPSTDTQYF	TGCAGTGCCCCCTCCACAGATACGCAGTATTTT
TRBV6-1	TRBJ1-2	many	TRBD1	13	CASSDRGGYGYTF	TGTGCCAGCAGTGACAGGGGGGGCTATGGCTACACCTTC
TRBV2	TRBJ2-6	NA	NA	15	CASSEGIAGANVLTF	TGTGCCAGCAGTGAAGGGATAGCGGGGGCCAACGTCCTGACTTTC
TRBV18	TRBJ1-3	NA	TRBD1	17	CASSPPGTGDSGNTIYF	TGTGCCAGCTCACCTCCCGGGACAGGTGACTCTGGAAACACCATATATTTT
TRBV6-2/TRBV6-3	TRBJ2-1	few	TRBD1	15	CASSYEGQGYNEQFF	TGTGCCAGCAGTTACGAGGGACAGGGGTACAATGAGCAGTTCTTC
TRBV12-3/TRBV12-4	TRBJ2-1	NA	NA	14	CASSFGFNYNELFF	TGTGCCAGCAGTTTCGGGTTTAACTACAATGAGCTGTTCTTC
TRBV2	TRBJ2-3	many	TRBD2	13	CASGGSWTDTQYF	TGTGCCAGCGGCGGGAGTTGGACAGATACGCAGTATTTT
TRBV10-1	TRBJ2-5	many	NA	13	CASKLAASETQYF	TGCGCCAGCAAACTAGCCGCCTCGGAGACCCAGTACTTC
TRBV11-2	TRBJ2-1	few	TRBD2	13	CASSRTSSDEQFF	TGTGCCAGCAGCCGGACTAGCTCAGATGAGCAGTTCTTC
TRBV3-1	TRBJ2-5	many	TRBD2	16	CASSQGLAGVQETQYF	TGTGCCAGCAGCCAGGGACTAGCGGGGGTTCAAGAGACCCAGTACTTC
TRBV30	TRBJ2-7	many	TRBD1	14	CAWSPRTGRHEQYF	TGTGCCTGGAGTCCCCGGACAGGTAGACACGAGCAGTACTTC
TRBV20-1	TRBJ1-1	many	TRBD1	12	CSAQQGAGEAFF	TGCAGTGCTCAGCAGGGGGCTGGTGAAGCTTTCTTT
TRBV30	TRBJ1-5	NA	NA	15	CAWSTVGREYQPQHF	TGTGCCTGGAGTACGGTCGGCAGGGAGTATCAGCCCCAGCATTTT
TRBV12-3/TRBV12-4	TRBJ1-2	many	TRBD1	14	CASSYPGQGYGYTF	TGTGCCAGCAGTTACCCTGGACAGGGGTATGGCTACACCTTC
TRBV20-1	TRBJ1-1	NA	NA	14	CSARGVSSRTEAFF	TGCAGTGCTAGGGGGGTATCGTCTAGGACTGAAGCTTTCTTT
TRBV12-3/TRBV12-4	TRBJ2-5	many	NA	12	CASSLSQETQYF	TGTGCCAGCAGTTTATCCCAAGAGACCCAGTACTTC
TRBV6-1	TRBJ2-3	NA	NA	17	CASSEALLTRGTDTQYF	TGTGCCAGCAGTGAAGCGCTTCTGACCAGGGGCACAGATACGCAGTATTTT
TRBV19	TRBJ2-7	NA	TRBD1	15	CASSIKGGEGYEQYF	TGTGCCAGTAGTATAAAAGGGGGCGAGGGCTACGAGCAGTACTTC
TRBV9	TRBJ2-1	NA	NA	13	CASSVSQYNEQFF	TGTGCCAGCAGCGTATCCCAATACAATGAGCAGTTCTTC
TRBV18	TRBJ1-1	many	NA	13	CASSGLWNTEAFF	TGTGCCAGCTCGGGACTTTGGAACACTGAAGCTTTCTTT
TRBV28	TRBJ2-4	many	NA	16	CASSLAGSGAKNIQYF	TGTGCCAGCAGTTTAGCTGGATCCGGAGCCAAAAACATTCAGTACTTC
TRBV20-1	TRBJ2-7	many	NA	13	CSASDRSPYEQYF	TGCAGTGCTAGCGACAGGTCACCCTACGAGCAGTACTTC
TRBV30	TRBJ2-7	many	NA	10	CRGTSYEQYF	TGTAGGGGAACGAGCTACGAGCAGTACTTC
TRBV12-3/TRBV12-4	TRBJ2-1	many	TRBD2	15	CASSPVAGGRGEQFF	TGTGCCAGCAGCCCTGTGGCGGGGGGGCGGGGTGAGCAGTTCTTC
TRBV11-2	TRBJ2-1	many	TRBD2	15	CASSHSGGVYNEQFF	TGTGCCAGCAGCCATAGCGGGGGCGTATACAATGAGCAGTTCTTC
TRBV4-2	TRBJ2-2	few	NA	16	CASSQGTSGLTGELFF	TGTGCCAGCAGCCAAGGGACCTCAGGACTTACCGGGGAGCTGTTTTTT
TRBV30	TRBJ2-2	many	NA	14	CAWQGLGGTGELFF	TGTGCCTGGCAGGGACTGGGGGGAACCGGGGAGCTGTTTTTT
TRBV14	TRBJ1-3	NA	NA	14	CASSLVFSGNTIYF	TGTGCCAGCAGCCTCGTTTTCTCTGGAAACACCATATATTTT
TRBV28	TRBJ1-3	many	TRBD1	14	CASSHRTGENTIYF	TGTGCCAGCAGTCACCGGACAGGGGAGAACACCATATATTTT
TRBV15	TRBJ2-1	NA	TRBD2	21	CATSTTIWTSGRGKSYNEQFF	TGTGCCACCAGTACGACAATATGGACTAGCGGGAGAGGAAAGTCCTACAATGAGCAGTTCTTC
TRBV3-1	TRBJ1-1	many	NA	13	CASKVSMNTEAFF	TGTGCCAGCAAAGTCAGCATGAACACTGAAGCTTTCTTT
TRBV9	TRBJ2-7	many	NA	14	CASSGRSSDYEQYF	TGTGCCAGCAGCGGACGGTCGAGCGACTACGAGCAGTACTTC
TRBV18	TRBJ1-3	many	NA	16	CASSPRGPVSGNTIYF	TGTGCCAGCTCACCACGCGGCCCTGTCTCTGGAAACACCATATATTTT